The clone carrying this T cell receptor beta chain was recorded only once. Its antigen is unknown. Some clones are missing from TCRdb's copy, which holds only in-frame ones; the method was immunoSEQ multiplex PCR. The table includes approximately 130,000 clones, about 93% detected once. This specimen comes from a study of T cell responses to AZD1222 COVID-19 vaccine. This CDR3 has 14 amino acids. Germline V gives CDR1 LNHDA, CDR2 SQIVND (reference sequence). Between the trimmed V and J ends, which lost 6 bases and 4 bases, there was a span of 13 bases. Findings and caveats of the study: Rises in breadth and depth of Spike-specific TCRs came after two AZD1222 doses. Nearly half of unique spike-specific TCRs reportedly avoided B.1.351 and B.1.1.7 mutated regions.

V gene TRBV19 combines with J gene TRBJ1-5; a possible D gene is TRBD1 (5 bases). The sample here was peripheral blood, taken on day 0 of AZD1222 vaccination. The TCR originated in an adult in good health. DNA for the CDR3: TGTGCCAGTAGCCGGCCGGGGCTGAATCAGCCCCAGCATTTT. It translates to CASSRPGLNQPQHF.